The 3 T cell receptor beta chains in this list originate from one sample, sequenced in a study of identifying expanded T cells in peripheral blood. Produced via immunoSEQ multiplex PCR; TCRdb's table is partial and in-frame only. The sample includes about 74,000 clones, roughly 86% seen only once; the top ten take under 20%. The sequencing input was blood. The receptors here all came from a person between 18 and 75 years old in good health.

The chain joins TRBV29-1 to TRBJ2-7; 9 bases fit TRBD1. Germline V gives CDR1 SQVTM, CDR2 ANQGSEA. Trimming removed 4 bases from V and 9 bases from J; junction bases left unmatched: 7. The CDR3 runs 12 residues. CDR3 sequence: CSVGEQGARQYF. CDR3 DNA sequence: TGCAGCGTTGGCGAACAGGGGGCTAGGCAGTACTTC.

V usage is TRBV7-9 and J usage is TRBJ2-2; D is possibly TRBD1 or TRBD2 (5 bases each). Germline V lookup: CDR1 SEHNR, CDR2 FQNEAQ (reference sequence). The V end lost 0 bases, the J end lost 5 bases, and 10 bases lay between the germline ends. There are 15 residues in the CDR3. The CDR3 DNA is TGTGCCAGCAGCTTAGCTGGGGGTAGGACCGGGGAGCTGTTTTTT. It codes for CASSLAGGRTGELFF.

The genes are TRBV19 and TRBJ2-2, with 8 bases identical to TRBD1. Germline lookup yields CDR1 LNHDA and CDR2 SQIVND (reference sequence). The CDR3 extends over 15 amino acids. V was pared by 5 bases and J by 8 bases, with 10 bases of the junction left unmatched. CDR3 nucleotides: TGTGCCAGTAGTGTCGGACAGGGAGAAGGGGGGGAGCTGTTTTTT. Its protein is CASSVGQGEGGELFF.